This T cell receptor (beta chain) was sequenced during a study of beta chain features in type 1 diabetes (dated by TCRdb to 2016 to 2019). At the level of the whole study: Mean age, gender distribution, total cell number and subset yield were not different between patients and healthy donors. A total of some 100,000,000 sorted cells were examined across all samples, and the number of cells per subset was strongly correlated with RNA yield. In the study, TCRB repertoires of sorted circulating CD4+ T cell subsets from recently diagnosed type 1 diabetes patients were compared with those of matched healthy donors. Regulatory and stem cell-like memory subsets were obtained from only 8 patients and roughly eight healthy donors, while naive and central memory subsets were obtained from all 30 or so donors. Overall study outcomes, separate from this receptor: Type 1 diabetes patients showed a moderate but significant shortening of TCRB CDR3 length in all four CD4+ subsets. Because the HLA sub-analyses included only small numbers of individuals, any influence of HLA type on TCRB rearrangement was left unresolved. Because cDNA was sequenced instead of genomic DNA, highly expressing activated cells could be over-represented, though the groups showed no difference in activation or CD3 levels. Naive, central memory and regulatory TCRB repertoires appeared more similar among patients than among healthy donors. At VDJ recombination sites, type 1 diabetes patients had fewer insertions and more deleted nucleotides, which implies abnormalities in thymic rearrangement. Shorter templates might be favored by PCR, yet because patient and control samples were amplified and corrected together, any such skew would affect both groups equally.

Each donor gave one peripheral blood draw, about 110 mL on average, collected into heparinised tubes. Naive, central memory, regulatory and stem cell-like memory CD4+ T cells were sorted on a BD FACSAria II using a panel including CD45RO, CCR7, CD25, CD127, CD95 and CD27. Every sorted population had a purity above 98%. PBMCs were isolated right away by Lymphoprep density gradient centrifugation and were stained directly, without culture. To minimize batch effects, samples were stained and sorted in pairs, one healthy donor with one patient per experiment. The CDR3, cysteine through phenylalanine, is 15 amino acids long. The CDR3 DNA has 45 bases and is translated from base 1. V is cut back by 1 base and J by 6 bases, with 5 bases in the junction unmatched. In the germline V gene, CDR1 corresponds to MGHDK and CDR2 to SYGVNS. The entire amount of isolated RNA was reverse transcribed using the High Capacity cDNA Reverse Transcription Kit, so the sequenced TCRB transcripts were expressed ones. Naive, central memory and regulatory T cell samples underwent deep immunoSEQ sequencing, averaging about 3.5 million total reads per sample. After sorted cells were lysed in RLT buffer, RNA was extracted with DNase-treated RNeasy Micro or Mini kits, with the choice depending on cell number. To prevent cross-contamination, each cell subset was processed individually, whereas patient and healthy donor samples were processed jointly. TCRB sequences were amplified from cDNA with the immunoSEQ multiplex PCR, producing 87-bp fragments spanning the CDR3 region. The amplicons were sequenced using the Illumina HiSeq platform. The published analysis was carried out like this. Synthetic template baselines were used to correct PCR bias computationally, reads within Hamming distance 2 were collapsed, and singletons that could not be merged were discarded. Reads were aligned against IMGT so that V, D and J genes, CDR3 length and insertions or deletions at six rearrangement sites could be assigned. Clonotype counts were normalized to sorted cell number within each subset before computing true diversity and Gini coefficients with the tcR R package. The overlap coefficient, calculated on TCRB nucleotide sequences, was used to measure repertoire sharing. In its TCRdb copy, this immuneACCESS table keeps in-frame sequences only and misses some clones. Where compared with another copy, unresolved V genes explain less than half of these, and the others have no known cause. V and J calls and clone size are as listed in that table; D and trimming were resolved from the DNA. The sample table lists almost 350,000 clones, 7% to 10% of them with a count of one. 0.95% to 1.1% of the sample is in the top ten clones.

In the case of this clone: Its antigen remains unidentified. No quality values exist for individual bases; no much larger clone is one base distant.

The chain uses TRBV25-1 and TRBJ1-4, with 7 central nucleotides matching TRBD1. The sequenced sample was central memory CD4+ T cells from blood. This clonotype was obtained from a man aged 25-45 years with type 1 diabetes. This receptor carries the CDR3 CASSELQGLHEKLFF. Here is the DNA: TGTGCCAGCAGTGAATTACAGGGGTTACATGAAAAACTGTTTTTT.